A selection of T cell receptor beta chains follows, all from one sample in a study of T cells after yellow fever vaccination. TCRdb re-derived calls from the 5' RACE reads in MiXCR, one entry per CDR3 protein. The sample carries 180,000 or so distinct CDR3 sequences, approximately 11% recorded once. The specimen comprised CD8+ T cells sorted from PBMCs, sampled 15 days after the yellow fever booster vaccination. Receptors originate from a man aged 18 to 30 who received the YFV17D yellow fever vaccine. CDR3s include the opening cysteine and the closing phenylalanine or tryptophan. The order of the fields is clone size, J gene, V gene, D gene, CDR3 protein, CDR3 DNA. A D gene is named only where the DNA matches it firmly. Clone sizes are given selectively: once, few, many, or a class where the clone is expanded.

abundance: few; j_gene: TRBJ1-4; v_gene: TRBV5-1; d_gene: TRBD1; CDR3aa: CASGSDREGEKLFF; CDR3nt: TGCGCCAGCGGCTCGGACAGGGAGGGTGAAAAACTGTTTTTT
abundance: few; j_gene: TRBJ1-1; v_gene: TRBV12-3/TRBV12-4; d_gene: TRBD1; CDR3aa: CASSFRDREFGAFF; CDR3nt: TGTGCCAGCAGTTTCCGAGACAGGGAGTTCGGAGCTTTCTTT
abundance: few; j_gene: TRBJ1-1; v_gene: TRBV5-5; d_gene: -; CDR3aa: CASSLGRTNTEAFF; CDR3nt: TGTGCCAGCAGCCTGGGACGGACGAACACTGAAGCTTTCTTT
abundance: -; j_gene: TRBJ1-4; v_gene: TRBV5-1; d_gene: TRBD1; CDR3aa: CASSPRGGGVEKLFF; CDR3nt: TGCGCCAGCAGCCCCAGGGGAGGGGGCGTTGAAAAACTGTTTTTT
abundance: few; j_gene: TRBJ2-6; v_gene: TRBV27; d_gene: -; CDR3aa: CASSLQAPPWANVLTF; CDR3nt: TGTGCCAGCAGTTTACAGGCCCCCCCCTGGGCCAACGTCCTGACTTTC
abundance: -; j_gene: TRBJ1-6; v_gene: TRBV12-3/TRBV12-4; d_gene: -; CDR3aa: CASMPPLHF; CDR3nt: TGTGCCAGCATGCCACCCCTCCACTTT
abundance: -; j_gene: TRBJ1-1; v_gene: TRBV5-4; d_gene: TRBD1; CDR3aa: CASSLAGTGWGFMNTEAFF; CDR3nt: TGTGCCAGCAGCTTGGCGGGGACAGGTTGGGGGTTTATGAACACTGAAGCTTTCTTT
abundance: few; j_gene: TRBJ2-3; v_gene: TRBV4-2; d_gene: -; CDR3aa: CASSHSRTGTDTQYF; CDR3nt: TGTGCCAGCAGCCACTCAAGGACGGGCACAGATACGCAGTATTTT
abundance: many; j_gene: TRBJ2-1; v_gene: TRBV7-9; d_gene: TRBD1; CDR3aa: CASSTKGTGAYNEQFF; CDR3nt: TGTGCCAGCAGCACGAAAGGGACAGGGGCCTACAATGAGCAGTTCTTC
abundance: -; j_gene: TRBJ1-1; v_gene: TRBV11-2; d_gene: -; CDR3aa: CASSASTTGTTEAFF; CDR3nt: TGTGCCAGCAGCGCCTCCACAACAGGAACCACTGAAGCTTTCTTT
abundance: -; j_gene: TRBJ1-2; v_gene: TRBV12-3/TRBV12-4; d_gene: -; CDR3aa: CASSSTRWGYTF; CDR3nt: TGTGCCAGCAGTTCGACAAGGTGGGGCTACACCTTC
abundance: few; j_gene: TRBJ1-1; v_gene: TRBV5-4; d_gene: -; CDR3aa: CASSRGDRTEAFF; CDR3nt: TGTGCCAGCAGCCGGGGGGACCGGACTGAAGCTTTCTTT
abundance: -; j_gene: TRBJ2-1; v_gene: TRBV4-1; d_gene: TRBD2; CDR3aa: CASTETSGFNNEQFF; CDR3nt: TGCGCCAGCACAGAGACTAGCGGATTCAACAATGAGCAGTTCTTC
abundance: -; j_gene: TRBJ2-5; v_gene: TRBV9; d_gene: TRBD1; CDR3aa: CASSAGQGLRGETQYF; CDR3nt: TGTGCCAGCAGCGCCGGACAGGGATTAAGAGGGGAGACCCAGTACTTC
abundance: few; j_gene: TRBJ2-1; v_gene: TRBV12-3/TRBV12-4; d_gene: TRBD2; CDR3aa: CASSWSGGGEQFF; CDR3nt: TGTGCCAGCAGTTGGAGCGGGGGGGGTGAGCAGTTCTTC
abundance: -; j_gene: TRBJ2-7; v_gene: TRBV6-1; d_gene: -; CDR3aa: CASSAPGGAAYEQYF; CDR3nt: TGTGCCAGCAGTGCTCCTGGGGGCGCCGCCTACGAGCAGTACTTC
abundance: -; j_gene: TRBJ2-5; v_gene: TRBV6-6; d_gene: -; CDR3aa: CASSYPAGAETQYF; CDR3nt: TGTGCCAGCAGTTACCCCGCTGGCGCCGAGACCCAGTACTTC
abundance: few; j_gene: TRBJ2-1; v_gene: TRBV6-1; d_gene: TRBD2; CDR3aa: CASSEGLAGVEQFF; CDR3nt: TGTGCCAGCAGTGAGGGGCTAGCGGGCGTTGAGCAGTTCTTC
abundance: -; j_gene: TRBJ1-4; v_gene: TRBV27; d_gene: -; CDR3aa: CASSPPPGTTNEKLFF; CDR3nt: TGTGCCAGCAGTCCCCCACCGGGGACAACTAATGAAAAACTGTTTTTT
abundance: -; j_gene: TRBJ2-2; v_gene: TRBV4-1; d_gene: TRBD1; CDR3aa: CASSQDTGGINTGELFF; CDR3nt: TGCGCCAGCAGCCAAGATACAGGGGGAATCAACACCGGGGAGCTGTTTTTT
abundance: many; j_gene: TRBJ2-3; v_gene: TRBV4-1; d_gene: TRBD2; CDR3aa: CASSQGGRLAGTDTQYF; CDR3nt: TGCGCCAGCAGCCAAGGGGGGAGACTAGCGGGCACAGATACGCAGTATTTT
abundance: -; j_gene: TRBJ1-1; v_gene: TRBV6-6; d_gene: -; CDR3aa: CASSYGQTNTEAFF; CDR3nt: TGTGCCAGCAGTTACGGACAGACGAACACTGAAGCTTTCTTT
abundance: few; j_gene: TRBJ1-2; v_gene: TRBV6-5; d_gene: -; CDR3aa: CASSYLTGYGYTF; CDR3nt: TGTGCCAGCAGTTACTTGACAGGCTATGGCTACACCTTC
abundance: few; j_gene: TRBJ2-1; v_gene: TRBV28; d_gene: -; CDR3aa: CASTLPGNNEQFF; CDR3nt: TGTGCCAGCACCCTACCGGGGAACAATGAGCAGTTCTTC
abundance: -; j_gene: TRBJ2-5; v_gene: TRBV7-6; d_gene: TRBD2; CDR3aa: CASKGEGETQYF; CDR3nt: TGTGCCAGCAAAGGGGAGGGGGAGACCCAGTACTTC
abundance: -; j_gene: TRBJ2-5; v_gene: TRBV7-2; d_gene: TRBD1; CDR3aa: CASRRGGTGKEETQYF; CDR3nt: TGTGCCAGCAGGAGGGGCGGGACAGGGAAGGAAGAGACCCAGTACTTC
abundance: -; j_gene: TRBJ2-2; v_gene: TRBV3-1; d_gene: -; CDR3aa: CASSQVALGTGELFF; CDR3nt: TGTGCCAGCAGCCAAGTGGCCTTGGGGACCGGGGAGCTGTTTTTT
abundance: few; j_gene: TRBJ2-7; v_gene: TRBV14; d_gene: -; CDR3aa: CASSDKYDYEQYF; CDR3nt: TGTGCCAGCAGCGACAAGTACGACTACGAGCAGTACTTC
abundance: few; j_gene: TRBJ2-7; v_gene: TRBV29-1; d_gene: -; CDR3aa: CSVARAYEQYF; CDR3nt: TGCAGCGTCGCTAGAGCCTACGAGCAGTACTTC
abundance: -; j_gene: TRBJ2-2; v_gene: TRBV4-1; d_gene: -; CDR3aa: CASSQRPPGANTGELFF; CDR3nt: TGCGCCAGCAGCCAGAGGCCCCCGGGTGCGAACACCGGGGAGCTGTTTTTT
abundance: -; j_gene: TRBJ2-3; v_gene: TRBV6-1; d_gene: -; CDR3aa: CASSGRSGNTDTQYF; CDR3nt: TGTGCCAGCAGTGGGCGATCGGGTAACACAGATACGCAGTATTTT
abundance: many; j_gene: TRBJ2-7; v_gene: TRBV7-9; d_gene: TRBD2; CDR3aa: CASSPTGGSREQYF; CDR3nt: TGTGCCAGCAGCCCGACGGGGGGGAGCCGCGAGCAGTACTTC
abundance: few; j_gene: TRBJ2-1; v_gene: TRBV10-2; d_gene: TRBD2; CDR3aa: CASSGASGGYNEQFF; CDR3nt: TGCGCCAGCAGTGGGGCTAGCGGGGGGTACAATGAGCAGTTCTTC
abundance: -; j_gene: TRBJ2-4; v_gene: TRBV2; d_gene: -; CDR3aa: CASSDQGEWNIQYF; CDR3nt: TGTGCCAGCAGTGACCAGGGCGAGTGGAACATTCAGTACTTC
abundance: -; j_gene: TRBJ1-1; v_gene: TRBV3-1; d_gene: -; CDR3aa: CASSQGWTGNTEAFF; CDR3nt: TGTGCCAGCAGCCAAGGGTGGACGGGGAACACTGAAGCTTTCTTT
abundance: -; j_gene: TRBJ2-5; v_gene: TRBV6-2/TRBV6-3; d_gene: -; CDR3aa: CATQRGVPYF; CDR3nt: TGTGCCACCCAACGAGGGGTTCCGTACTTC
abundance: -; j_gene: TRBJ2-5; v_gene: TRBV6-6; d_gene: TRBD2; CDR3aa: CASTSAGPQETQYF; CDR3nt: TGTGCCAGCACCTCAGCGGGGCCTCAAGAGACCCAGTACTTC
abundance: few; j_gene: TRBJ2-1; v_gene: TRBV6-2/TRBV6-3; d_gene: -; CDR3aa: CASSFRALGNEQFF; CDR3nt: TGTGCCAGCAGTTTCCGGGCCCTGGGGAATGAGCAGTTCTTC
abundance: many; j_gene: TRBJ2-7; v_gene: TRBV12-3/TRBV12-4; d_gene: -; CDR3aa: CASSSPHIDGSYEQYF; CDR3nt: TGTGCCAGCAGTTCGCCCCACATCGATGGATCCTACGAGCAGTACTTC
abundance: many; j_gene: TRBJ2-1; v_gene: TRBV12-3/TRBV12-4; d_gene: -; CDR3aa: CASSYVRADNEQFF; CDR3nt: TGTGCCAGCAGTTATGTCCGGGCCGACAATGAGCAGTTCTTC
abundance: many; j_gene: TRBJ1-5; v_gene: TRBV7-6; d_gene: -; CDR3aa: CASSLGGSGNQPQHF; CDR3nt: TGTGCCAGCAGCTTAGGCGGCTCAGGCAATCAGCCCCAGCATTTT
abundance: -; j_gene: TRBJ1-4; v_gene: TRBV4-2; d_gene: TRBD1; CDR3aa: CASSQDYGTGNEKLFF; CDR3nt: TGTGCCAGCAGCCAAGATTACGGGACAGGGAATGAAAAACTGTTTTTT
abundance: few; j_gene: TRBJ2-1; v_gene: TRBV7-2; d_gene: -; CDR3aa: CASSRTGISYNEQFF; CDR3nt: TGTGCCAGCAGCAGGACCGGGATTTCCTACAATGAGCAGTTCTTC
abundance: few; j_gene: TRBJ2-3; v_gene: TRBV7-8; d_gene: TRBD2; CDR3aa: CASSYPSGETDTQYF; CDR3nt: TGTGCCAGCAGCTACCCTAGCGGGGAAACAGATACGCAGTATTTT
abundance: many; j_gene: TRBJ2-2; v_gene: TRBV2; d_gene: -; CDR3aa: CASIGTNTGELFF; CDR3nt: TGTGCCAGCATCGGCACGAACACCGGGGAGCTGTTTTTT